This TCR beta chain appears in the sequencing data of a study of blood T cell repertoires in COVID-19. Across the whole study: There were acute and convalescent COVID-19 samples, and they came from the United States, Italy and Spain.

Assay: immunoSEQ multiplex PCR; the TCRdb copy retains only in-frame clones and omits some. The data hold about 270,000 clones, with 88% observed a single time. The study recruited people aged roughly 18 to 100 years across 20 to 30 US areas. Recovered status in Cohort 3 required two negative PCRs, clearance, or symptom resolution. This CDR3 has 15 residues. In germline, CDR1 is SGHDT, CDR2 YYEEEE. V was pared by 3 bases and J by 4 bases, with 6 bases of the junction left unmatched. Specimen: PBMCs or T cells enriched from blood (not recorded which). This chain uses TRBV5-6 with TRBJ2-1; 8 bases line up with TRBD2. The clonotype originates from a woman aged 50 to 65 who had recovered from COVID-19. CDR3 loop: CASSSRLARYNEQFF. The CDR3 bases are TGTGCCAGCAGCTCACGACTAGCGAGGTACAATGAGCAGTTCTTC.